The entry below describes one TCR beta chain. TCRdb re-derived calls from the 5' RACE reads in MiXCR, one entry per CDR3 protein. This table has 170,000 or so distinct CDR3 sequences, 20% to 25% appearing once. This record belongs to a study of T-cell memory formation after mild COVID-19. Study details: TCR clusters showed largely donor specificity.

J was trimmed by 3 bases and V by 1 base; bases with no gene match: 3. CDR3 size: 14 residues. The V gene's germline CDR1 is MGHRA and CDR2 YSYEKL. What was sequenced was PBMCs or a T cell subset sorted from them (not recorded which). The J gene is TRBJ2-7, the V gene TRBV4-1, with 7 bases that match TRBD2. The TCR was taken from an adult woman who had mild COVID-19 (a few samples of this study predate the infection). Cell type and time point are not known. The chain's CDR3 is CASSQVAGDYEQYF. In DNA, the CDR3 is TGCGCCAGCAGCCAAGTAGCGGGCGACTACGAGCAGTACTTC.